At least ten counts were recorded for the clone carrying this TCR beta chain. First-strand cDNA relied on TRAV- and TRBV-specific primers spanning alpha and beta chains. TCRs underwent approximately 20 PCR cycles of amplification with a constant-region primer and V-primer adapter. TCRdb processed the reads anew with MiXCR; each CDR3 protein has one entry. This sample yields under 90,000 distinct CDR3 sequences, of which 15% to 20% are seen a single time; roughly 1.4% belongs to the top ten. The data belong to a study of low-dose radiotherapy and immunotherapy resistance in tumors. For the study at large: Intravenous ipilimumab 1 mg/kg every six weeks was given with nivolumab 240 mg every two weeks.

Specified time point: after trial treatment. Treatment: LDRT plus nivolumab, ipilimumab, low-dose cyclophosphamide and aspirin (RACIN trial). Germline V gene lookup returns CDR1 SGHAT and CDR2 FQDESV (reference sequence). The CDR3 covers 15 residues. The V gene end was trimmed by 2 bases and the J gene end by 3 bases; junction bases not matched to a gene: 6. Material: PBMCs, obtained after low-dose radiotherapy plus immunotherapy. This chain connects TRBV11-1 to TRBJ2-7, with 8 bases that match TRBD1. This clonotype was obtained from a male donor with prostate cancer. CDR3 sequence reads: CASSLSGQGDYEQYF. DNA of the CDR3: TGTGCCAGCAGCTTAAGTGGACAGGGAGACTACGAGCAGTACTTC.